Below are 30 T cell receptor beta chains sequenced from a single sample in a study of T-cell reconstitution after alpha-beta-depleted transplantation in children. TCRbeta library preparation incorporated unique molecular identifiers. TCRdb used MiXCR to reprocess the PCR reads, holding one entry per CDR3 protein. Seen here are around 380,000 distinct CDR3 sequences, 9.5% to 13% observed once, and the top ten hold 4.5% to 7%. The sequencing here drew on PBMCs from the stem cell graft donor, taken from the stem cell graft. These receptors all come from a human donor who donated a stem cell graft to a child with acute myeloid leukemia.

CDR3 DNA: TGTGCCAGCAGCCAAGAAGGGGGGAGCGAGACCCAGTACTTC. It codes for CASSQEGGSETQYF. The chain recombines TRBV3-1 with TRBJ2-5; D possibly matches TRBD1 or TRBD2 (6 bases each). Per germline, CDR1 LGHDT and CDR2 YNNKEL (reference sequence). The CDR3 covers 14 residues. V was clipped by 0 bases and J by 5 bases, with 10 bases between them.

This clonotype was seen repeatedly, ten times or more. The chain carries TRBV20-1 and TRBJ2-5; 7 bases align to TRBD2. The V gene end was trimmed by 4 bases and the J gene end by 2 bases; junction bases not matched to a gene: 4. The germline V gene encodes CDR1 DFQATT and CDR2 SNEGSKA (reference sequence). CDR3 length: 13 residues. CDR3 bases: TGCAGTGCTACAAGGACTAGTCAAGAGACCCAGTACTTC. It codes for CSATRTSQETQYF.

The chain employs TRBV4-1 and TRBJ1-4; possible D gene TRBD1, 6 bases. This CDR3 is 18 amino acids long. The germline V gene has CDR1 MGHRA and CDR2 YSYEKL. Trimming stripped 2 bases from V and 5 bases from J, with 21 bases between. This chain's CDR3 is CASSQMGGAGSLNEKLFF. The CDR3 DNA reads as TGCGCCAGCAGCCAAATGGGGGGGGCAGGGAGTTTGAATGAAAAACTGTTTTTT.

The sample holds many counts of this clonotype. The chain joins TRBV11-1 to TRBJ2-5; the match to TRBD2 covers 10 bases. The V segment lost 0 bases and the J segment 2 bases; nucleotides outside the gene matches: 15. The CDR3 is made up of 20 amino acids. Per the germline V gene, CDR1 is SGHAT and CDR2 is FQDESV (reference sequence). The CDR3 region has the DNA TGTGCCAGCAGCTTAGCGCGCACTAGCGGGGAAACCAAGGATCAAGAGACCCAGTACTTC. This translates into CASSLARTSGETKDQETQYF.

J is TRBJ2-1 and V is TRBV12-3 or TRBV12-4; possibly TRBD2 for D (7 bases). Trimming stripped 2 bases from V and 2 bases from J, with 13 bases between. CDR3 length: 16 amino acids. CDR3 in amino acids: CASSLSRGRAYNEQFF. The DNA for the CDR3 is TGTGCCAGCAGTTTATCGCGGGGGCGGGCCTACAATGAGCAGTTCTTC.

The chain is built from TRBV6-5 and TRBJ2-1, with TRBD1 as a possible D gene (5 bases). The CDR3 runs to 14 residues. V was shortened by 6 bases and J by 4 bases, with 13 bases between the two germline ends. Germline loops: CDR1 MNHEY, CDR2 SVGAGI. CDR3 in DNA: TGTGCCAGCAGCCCCAGCAGGGCATACAATGAGCAGTTCTTC. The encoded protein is CASSPSRAYNEQFF.

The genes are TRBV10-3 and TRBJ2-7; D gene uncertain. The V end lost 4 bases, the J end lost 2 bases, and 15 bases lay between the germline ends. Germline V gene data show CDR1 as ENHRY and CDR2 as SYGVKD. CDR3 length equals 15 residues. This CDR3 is CAISVSNPPPYEQYF. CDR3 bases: TGTGCCATCAGTGTATCTAATCCCCCCCCCTACGAGCAGTACTTC.

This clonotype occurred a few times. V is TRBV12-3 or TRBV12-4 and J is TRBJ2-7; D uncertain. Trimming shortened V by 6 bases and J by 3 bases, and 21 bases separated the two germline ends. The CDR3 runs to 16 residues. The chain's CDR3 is CASSPGLGLGGYEQYF. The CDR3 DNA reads TGTGCCAGCAGCCCCGGCTTGGGCCTGGGCGGCTACGAGCAGTACTTC.

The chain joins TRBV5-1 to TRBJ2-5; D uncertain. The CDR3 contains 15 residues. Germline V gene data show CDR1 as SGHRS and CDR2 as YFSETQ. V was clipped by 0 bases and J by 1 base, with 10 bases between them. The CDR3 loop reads CASSLANQVQETQYF. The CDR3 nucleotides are TGCGCCAGCAGCTTGGCCAACCAAGTCCAAGAGACCCAGTACTTC.

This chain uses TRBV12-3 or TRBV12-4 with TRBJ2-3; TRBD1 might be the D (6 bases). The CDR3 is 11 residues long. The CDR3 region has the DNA TGTTCGGGACACCTGAGGGATACGCAGTATTTT. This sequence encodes CSGHLRDTQYF.

CDR3 in amino acids: CASSPPSVVETQYF. CDR3 in DNA: TGTGCCAGCTCACCACCGAGCGTTGTCGAGACCCAGTACTTC. V usage is TRBV18 and J usage is TRBJ2-5; D is uncertain. CDR3 length: 14 amino acids. Trimming left V 0 bases short and J 5 bases short, with 10 bases between. Germline-derived CDR1 and CDR2 are KGHSH and LQKENI.

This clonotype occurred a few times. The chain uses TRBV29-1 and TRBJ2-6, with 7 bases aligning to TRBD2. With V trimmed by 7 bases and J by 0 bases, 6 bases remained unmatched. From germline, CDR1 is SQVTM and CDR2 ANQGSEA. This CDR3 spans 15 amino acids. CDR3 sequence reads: CSARGEGSGANVLTF. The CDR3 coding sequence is TGCAGCGCCCGAGGGGAGGGCTCTGGGGCCAACGTCCTGACTTTC.

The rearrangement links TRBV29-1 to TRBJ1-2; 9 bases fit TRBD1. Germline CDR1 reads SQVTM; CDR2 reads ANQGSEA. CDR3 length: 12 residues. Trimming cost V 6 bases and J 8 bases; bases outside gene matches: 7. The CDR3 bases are TGCAGCGTCGCCGTGACAGGGGGAGGCTACACCTTC. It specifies CSVAVTGGGYTF. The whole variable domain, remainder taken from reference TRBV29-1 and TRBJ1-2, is SAVISQKPSRDICQRGTSLTIQCQVDSQVTMMFWYRQQPGQSLTLIATANQGSEATYESGFVIDKFPISRPNLTFSTLTVSNMSPEDSSIYLCSVAVTGGGYTFGSGTRLTVV.

CDR3 coding DNA: TGCGCCAGCAGCCGGGCGAGGGGACACTACGAGCAGTACTTC. Translation gives CASSRARGHYEQYF. The chain couples TRBV4-3 to TRBJ2-7; tentative D call: TRBD1 (6 bases). This CDR3 has 14 residues. Germline CDR1 LGHNA, CDR2 YSLEER. V was clipped by 4 bases and J by 3 bases, with 13 bases between them.

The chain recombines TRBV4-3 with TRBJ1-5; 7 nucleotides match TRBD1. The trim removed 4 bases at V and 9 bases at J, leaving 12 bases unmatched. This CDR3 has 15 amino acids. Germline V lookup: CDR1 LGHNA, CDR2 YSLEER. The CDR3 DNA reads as TGCGCCAGCAGCCCGGGGGGGACAGTGACTTCGCCCCAGCATTTT. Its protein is CASSPGGTVTSPQHF.

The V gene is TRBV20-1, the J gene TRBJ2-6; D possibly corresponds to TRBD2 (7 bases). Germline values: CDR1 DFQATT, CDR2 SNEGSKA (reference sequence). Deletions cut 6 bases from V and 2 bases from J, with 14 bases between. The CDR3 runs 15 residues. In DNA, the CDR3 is TGCAGTGCCAAGGGGGGGGGGCCTGGGGCCAACGTCCTGACTTTC. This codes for CSAKGGGPGANVLTF.

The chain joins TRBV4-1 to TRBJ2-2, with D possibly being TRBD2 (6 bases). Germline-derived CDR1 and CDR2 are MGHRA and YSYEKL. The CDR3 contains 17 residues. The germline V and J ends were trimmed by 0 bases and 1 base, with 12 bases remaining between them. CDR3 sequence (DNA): TGCGCCAGCAGCCAAGAGTTCGGGGGTGGGAACACCGGGGAGCTGTTTTTT. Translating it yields CASSQEFGGGNTGELFF.

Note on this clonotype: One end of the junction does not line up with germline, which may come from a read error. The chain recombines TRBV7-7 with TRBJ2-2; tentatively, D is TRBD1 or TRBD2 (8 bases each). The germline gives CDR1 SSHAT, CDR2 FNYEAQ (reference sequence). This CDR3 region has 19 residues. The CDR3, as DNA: TGTGCTAGCAGCCCGGACAGGGTGCTAGCGGGTGATAACACCGGGGAGCTGTTTTTT. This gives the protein CASSPDRVLAGDNTGELFF.

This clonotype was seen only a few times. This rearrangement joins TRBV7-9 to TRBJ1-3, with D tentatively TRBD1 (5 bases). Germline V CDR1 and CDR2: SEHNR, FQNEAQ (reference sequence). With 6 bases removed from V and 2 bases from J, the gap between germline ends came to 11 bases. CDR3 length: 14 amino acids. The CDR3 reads CASRWGSTGNTIYF. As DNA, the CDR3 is TGTGCCAGCAGGTGGGGGTCCACTGGAAACACCATATATTTT. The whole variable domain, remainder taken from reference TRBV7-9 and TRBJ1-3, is DTGVSQNPRHKITKRGQNVTFRCDPISEHNRLYWYRQTLGQGPEFLTYFQNEAQLEKSRLLSDRFSAERPKGSFSTLEIQRTEQGDSAMYLCASRWGSTGNTIYFGEGSWLTVV.

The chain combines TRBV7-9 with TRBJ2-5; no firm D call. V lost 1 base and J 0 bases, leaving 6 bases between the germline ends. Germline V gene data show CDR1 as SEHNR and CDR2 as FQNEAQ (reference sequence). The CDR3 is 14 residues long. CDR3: CASSLEGHQETQYF. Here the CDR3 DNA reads TGTGCCAGCAGCTTAGAAGGACACCAAGAGACCCAGTACTTC.

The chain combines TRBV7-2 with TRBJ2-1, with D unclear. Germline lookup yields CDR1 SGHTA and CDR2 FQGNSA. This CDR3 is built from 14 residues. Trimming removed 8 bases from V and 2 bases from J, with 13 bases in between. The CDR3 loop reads CASVFGAPYNEQFF. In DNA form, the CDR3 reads TGTGCCAGCGTCTTTGGCGCCCCCTACAATGAGCAGTTCTTC.

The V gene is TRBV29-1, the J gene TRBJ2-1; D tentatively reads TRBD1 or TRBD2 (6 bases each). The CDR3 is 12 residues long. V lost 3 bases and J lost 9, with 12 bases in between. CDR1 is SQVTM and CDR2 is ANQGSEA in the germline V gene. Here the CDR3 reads CSVDKGGTEQFF. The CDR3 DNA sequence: TGCAGCGTTGATAAGGGGGGCACTGAGCAGTTCTTC.

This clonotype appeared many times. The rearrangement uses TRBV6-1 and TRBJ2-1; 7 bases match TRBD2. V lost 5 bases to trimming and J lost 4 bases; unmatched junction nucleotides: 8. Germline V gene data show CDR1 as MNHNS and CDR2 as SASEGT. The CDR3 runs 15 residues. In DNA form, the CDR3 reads TGTGCCAGCAGTCCCCGGCTAGCGGATTACAATGAGCAGTTCTTC. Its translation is CASSPRLADYNEQFF.

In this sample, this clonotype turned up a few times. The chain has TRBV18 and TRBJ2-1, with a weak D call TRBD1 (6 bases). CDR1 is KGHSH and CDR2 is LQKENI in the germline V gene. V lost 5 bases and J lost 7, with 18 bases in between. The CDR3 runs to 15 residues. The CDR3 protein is CASSKDRLVGNEQFF. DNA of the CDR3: TGTGCCAGCTCAAAAGACAGGTTGGTTGGAAATGAGCAGTTCTTC.

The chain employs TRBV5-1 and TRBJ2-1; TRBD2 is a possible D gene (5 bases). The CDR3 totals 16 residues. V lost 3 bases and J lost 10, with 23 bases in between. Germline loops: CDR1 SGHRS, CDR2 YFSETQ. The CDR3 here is CASSSSTSAVSGEQFF. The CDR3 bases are TGCGCCAGCAGCTCCTCTACTAGTGCGGTTTCGGGCGAGCAGTTCTTC.

CDR3 residues: CASSALLDRETGELFF. The CDR3 region has the DNA TGTGCCAGCAGTGCCCTCCTCGACAGAGAAACCGGGGAGCTGTTTTTT. This chain connects TRBV12-3 or TRBV12-4 to TRBJ2-2; the D gene is possibly TRBD1 (5 bases). The V and J ends lost 5 bases and 5 bases respectively, with 18 bases between them. The length of the CDR3 is 16 residues.

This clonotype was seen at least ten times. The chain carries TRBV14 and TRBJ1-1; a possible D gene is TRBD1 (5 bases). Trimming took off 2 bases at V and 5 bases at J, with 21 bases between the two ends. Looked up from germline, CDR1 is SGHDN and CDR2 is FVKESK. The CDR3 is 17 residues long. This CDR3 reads CASSQWHRRQGGTEAFF. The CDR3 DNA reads TGTGCCAGCAGCCAATGGCACAGGCGCCAGGGAGGTACTGAAGCTTTCTTT.

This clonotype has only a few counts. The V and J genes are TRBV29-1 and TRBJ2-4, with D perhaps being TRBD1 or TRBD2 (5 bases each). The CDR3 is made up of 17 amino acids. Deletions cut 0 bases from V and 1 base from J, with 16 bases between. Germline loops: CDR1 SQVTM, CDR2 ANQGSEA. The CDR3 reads CSVEERGWEGAKNIQYF. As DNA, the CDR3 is TGCAGCGTTGAAGAACGGGGCTGGGAAGGGGCCAAAAACATTCAGTACTTC.

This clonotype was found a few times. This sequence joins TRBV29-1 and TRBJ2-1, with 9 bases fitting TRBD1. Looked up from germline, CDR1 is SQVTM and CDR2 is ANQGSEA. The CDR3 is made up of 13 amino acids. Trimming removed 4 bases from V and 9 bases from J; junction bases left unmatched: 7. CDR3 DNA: TGCAGCGTTGCATGGACAGGGGATGGTGAGCAGTTCTTC. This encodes CSVAWTGDGEQFF.

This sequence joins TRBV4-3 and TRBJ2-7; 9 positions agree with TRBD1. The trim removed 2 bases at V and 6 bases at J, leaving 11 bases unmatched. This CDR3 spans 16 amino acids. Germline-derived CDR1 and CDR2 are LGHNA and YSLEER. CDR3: CASSQREGQGAAEQYF. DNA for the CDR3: TGCGCCAGCAGCCAAAGAGAGGGACAGGGAGCAGCCGAGCAGTACTTC.